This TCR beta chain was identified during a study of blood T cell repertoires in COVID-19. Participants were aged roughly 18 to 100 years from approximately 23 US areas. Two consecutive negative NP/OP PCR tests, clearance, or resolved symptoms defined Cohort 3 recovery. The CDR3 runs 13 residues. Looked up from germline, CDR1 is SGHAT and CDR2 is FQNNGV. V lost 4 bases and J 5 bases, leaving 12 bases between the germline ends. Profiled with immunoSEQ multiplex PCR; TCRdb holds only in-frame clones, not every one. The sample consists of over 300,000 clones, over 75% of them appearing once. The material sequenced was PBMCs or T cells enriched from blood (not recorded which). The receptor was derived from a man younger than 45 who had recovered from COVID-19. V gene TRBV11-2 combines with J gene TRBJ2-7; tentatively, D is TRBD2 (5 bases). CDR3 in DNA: TGTGCCAGCAGCTCCGGGATTCGGGACGAGCAGTACTTC. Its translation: CASSSGIRDEQYF. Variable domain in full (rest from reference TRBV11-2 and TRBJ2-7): EAGVAQSPRYKIIEKRQSVAFWCNPISGHATLYWYQQILGQGPKLLIQFQNNGVVDDSQLPKDRFSAERLKGVDSTLKIQPAKLEDSAVYLCASSSGIRDEQYFGPGTRLTVT.